One sample yielded the 16 T cell receptor beta chains listed below, sequenced in a study of cytomegalovirus exposure and HLA in healthy donors (dated by TCRdb to about 2017). The library was produced with the immunoSEQ multiplex PCR assay. For the multiplex PCR, a mixture combining 60 forward primers for TCR Vbeta segments and 13 reverse primers for TCR Jbeta segments was used. The table was pulled from immuneACCESS by TCRdb, which kept in-frame rearrangements only. Such tables lose some clones; where checked, under half of the loss comes from unresolved V genes, and the rest has no known cause. For this sample there are over 120,000 clones; around three quarters appear just once. Under 2.5% of the sample rests with the top ten. The sequencing sample was made of PBMCs. These receptors originate from an older woman in good health and CMV-seropositive.

The gene calls are TRBV28 and TRBJ2-5; weak D call: TRBD2 (5 bases). Per the germline V gene, CDR1 is MDHEN and CDR2 is SYDVKM. V was cut by 3 bases and J by 5 bases, with 10 bases left in between. The CDR3 has 13 amino acids. The CDR3 region has the DNA TGTGCCAGCAGTTTGCCGGGGTTGGAGACCCAGTACTTC. Amino acid sequence: CASSLPGLETQYF.

The V call is TRBV25-1, the J call TRBJ2-2; D is unclear. Looked up from germline, CDR1 is MGHDK and CDR2 is SYGVNS. V was cut by 7 bases and J by 1 base, with 4 bases left in between. The CDR3 totals 12 residues. This CDR3 reads CASIGNTGELFF. For the CDR3, the DNA is TGTGCCAGCATCGGGAACACCGGGGAGCTGTTTTTT.

The chain joins TRBV7-2 to TRBJ2-5; 13 bases match TRBD2. Germline CDR1 is SGHTA and CDR2 is FQGNSA. Losses at the gene ends were 4 bases for V and 4 bases for J; bases not matched to a gene: 12. CDR3 length: 18 residues. The chain's CDR3 is CASSSYLLAGGPIETQYF. The CDR3 coding sequence is TGTGCCAGCAGCTCATACCTACTAGCGGGAGGGCCGATAGAGACCCAGTACTTC.

The V call is TRBV6-5, the J call TRBJ1-2; possibly TRBD1 for D (5 bases). With 5 bases removed from V and 4 bases from J, the gap between germline ends came to 11 bases. Per the germline V gene, CDR1 is MNHEY and CDR2 is SVGAGI. The CDR3 runs to 13 residues. The CDR3 sequence: CASSVAGLYGYTF. CDR3 DNA: TGTGCCAGCAGTGTTGCGGGGCTCTATGGCTACACCTTC.

V usage is TRBV6-1 and J usage is TRBJ2-1; D is perhaps TRBD1 (7 bases). This CDR3 comprises 15 residues. The V and J ends lost 2 bases and 7 bases respectively, with 15 bases between them. Germline CDR1 and CDR2: MNHNS and SASEGT. The DNA for the CDR3 is TGTGCCAGCAGTGAACAGGGGGGATTGGGGAATGAGCAGTTCTTC. Amino acid sequence: CASSEQGGLGNEQFF.

CDR3 in DNA: TGTGCCAGCACCACGCCCGGGGTTACCTACGAGCAGTACTTC. It yields the protein CASTTPGVTYEQYF. This chain connects TRBV28 to TRBJ2-7; D might be TRBD2 (5 bases). Trimming shortened V by 7 bases and J by 2 bases, and 15 bases separated the two germline ends. The CDR3 contains 14 residues. Looked up from germline, CDR1 is MDHEN and CDR2 is SYDVKM.

The rearrangement uses TRBV28 and TRBJ1-1; 9 bases fit TRBD1. The CDR3 loop spans 14 amino acids. Germline CDR1 reads MDHEN; CDR2 reads SYDVKM. V was clipped by 2 bases and J by 3 bases; unmatched bases: 1. The CDR3 region has the DNA TGTGCCAGCAGTTTAAGGACAGGGGACACTGAAGCTTTCTTT. Protein product: CASSLRTGDTEAFF.

The rearrangement joins TRBV30 to TRBJ2-1; 9 bases line up with TRBD2. The V gene's germline CDR1 is GTSNPN and CDR2 SVGIG (reference sequence). The V gene end was trimmed by 8 bases and the J gene end by 9 bases; junction bases not matched to a gene: 11. This CDR3 is 13 amino acids long. This CDR3 reads CAGSGTSKFEQFF. The DNA of the CDR3 is TGTGCCGGCTCCGGGACTAGCAAATTTGAGCAGTTCTTC. Full variable domain (outside the CDR3, taken from reference TRBV30 and TRBJ2-1): SQTIHQWPATLVQPVGSPLSLECTVEGTSNPNLYWYRQAAGRGLQLLFYSVGIGQISSEVPQNLSASRPQDRQFILSSKKLLLSDSGFYLCAGSGTSKFEQFFGPGTRLTVL.

J is TRBJ2-3 and V is TRBV10-1; 7 positions agree with TRBD2. J was trimmed by 4 bases and V by 4 bases; bases with no gene match: 5. CDR3 length: 14 residues. CDR1 and CDR2 (germline): WNHNN, SYGVQD (reference sequence). Written as DNA, the CDR3 is TGCGCCAGCAGTGGCGGCGGGAGTGCAGATACGCAGTATTTT. Residues: CASSGGGSADTQYF.

The genes are TRBV5-4 and TRBJ1-2; possible D gene TRBD1, 6 bases. Germline loops: CDR1 SGHNT, CDR2 YYREEE (reference sequence). Deletions cut 3 bases from V and 0 bases from J, with 12 bases between. This CDR3 contains 15 residues. CDR3 nucleotides: TGTGCCAGCAGCTCGCGGACAGTAGCTAACTATGGCTACACCTTC. Encoded protein: CASSSRTVANYGYTF.

The J gene is TRBJ1-3, the V gene TRBV28; D gene uncertain. The CDR3 runs to 14 residues. Germline CDR1 MDHEN, CDR2 SYDVKM. The V end was cut by 4 bases, the J end by 3 bases, with 10 bases between. This CDR3 reads CASSSALRGNTIYF. CDR3 in DNA: TGTGCCAGCAGTTCCGCGCTGCGTGGAAACACCATATATTTT.

This clone was counted a few times. V is TRBV10-3 and J is TRBJ1-4; 7 bases map to TRBD1. CDR1 is ENHRY, CDR2 SYGVKD, per germline. V was clipped by 6 bases and J by 5 bases; unmatched bases: 3. CDR3 length: 13 residues. Written as DNA, the CDR3 is TGTGCCATCAGCAGACAGGGAAATGAAAAACTGTTTTTT. Residues: CAISRQGNEKLFF.

This chain joins TRBV5-1 and TRBJ1-2; 8 bases align to TRBD1. CDR3 size: 14 residues. V lost 4 bases to trimming and J lost 4 bases; unmatched junction nucleotides: 6. Germline lookup yields CDR1 SGHRS and CDR2 YFSETQ. CDR3 region: CASSPGTGIYGYTF. CDR3 DNA: TGCGCCAGCAGCCCCGGGACAGGCATCTATGGCTACACCTTC. The variable domain in full, with the rest retrieved from reference TRBV5-1 and TRBJ1-2, is KAGVTQTPRYLIKTRGQQVTLSCSPISGHRSVSWYQQTPGQGLQFLFEYFSETQRNKGNFPGRFSGRQFSNSRSEMNVSTLELGDSALYLCASSPGTGIYGYTFGSGTRLTVV.

The chain combines TRBV6-5 with TRBJ2-7; 8 nucleotides align to TRBD2. Germline V lookup: CDR1 MNHEY, CDR2 SVGAGI. V lost 7 bases, J lost 0 bases, and 8 bases stayed unmatched. This CDR3 spans 15 amino acids. The CDR3 DNA is TGTGCCAGCACCCGGGGGGGTCCCAGCTCCTACGAGCAGTACTTC. Its protein product is CASTRGGPSSYEQYF.

J is TRBJ2-2 and V is TRBV4-1, with 8 bases lining up with TRBD1. Per the germline V gene, CDR1 is MGHRA and CDR2 is YSYEKL. The CDR3 sequence is 15 residues long. V lost 4 bases to trimming and J lost 5 bases; unmatched junction nucleotides: 6. CDR3 sequence (DNA): TGCGCCAGCAGCCTCGACAGGGGACCGACCGGGGAGCTGTTTTTT. It specifies CASSLDRGPTGELFF.

The chain employs TRBV5-5 and TRBJ2-1; maybe TRBD1 (5 bases). V was trimmed by 2 bases and J by 5 bases, leaving 5 bases between them. Germline CDR1 is SGHKS and CDR2 is YYEKEE (reference sequence). The CDR3 has 12 residues. The CDR3 nucleotides read TGTGCCAGCAGCTTACAGGACAATGAGCAGTTCTTC. Its protein is CASSLQDNEQFF.